Listed below are T cell receptor beta chains from one sample, sequenced in a study of vaccination effects on CD4 cells after COVID-19. No antigen has been assigned to these receptors. Sequencing was performed with immunoSEQ multiplex PCR; in TCRdb, only in-frame clones are kept and a portion is missing. Seen here are fewer than 40,000 clones, about 70% observed once, and the top ten hold approximately 3.6%. The material was CD4+ T cells from PBMCs cultured without peptide, obtained before COVID-19 vaccination. Receptors originate from a human donor who received a COVID-19 vaccine. Both conserved end residues are part of each CDR3. Fields, in order: CDR3 protein, V gene.

cdr3_aa: CASTSRGSDTGELFF
v_call: TRBV19

cdr3_aa: CASSLSAGNTEAFF
v_call: TRBV5-4

cdr3_aa: CASSERGQGFYGYTF
v_call: TRBV6-1

cdr3_aa: CASSSDTAIEKLFF
v_call: TRBV5-4

cdr3_aa: CASSPKDRVGYTF
v_call: TRBV18

cdr3_aa: CASSLQGVQGEQYF
v_call: TRBV7-9

cdr3_aa: CASSADSSYEQYF
v_call: TRBV11-2

cdr3_aa: CASSLLAGYEQYF
v_call: TRBV4-1

cdr3_aa: CASSRDYLGAMSEQFF
v_call: TRBV28

cdr3_aa: CASSLSPTECPAYEQYF
v_call: TRBV7-7

cdr3_aa: CASNQGMNTEAFF
v_call: TRBV12-3/TRBV12-4

cdr3_aa: CASTRLAGGPYEQYF
v_call: TRBV6-5

cdr3_aa: CASSLRTQYTDTQYF
v_call: TRBV5-1

cdr3_aa: CASKGGGSYNSPLHF
v_call: TRBV27

cdr3_aa: CASGHTGELFF
v_call: TRBV28

cdr3_aa: CASSPLTGLRQETQYF
v_call: TRBV14

cdr3_aa: CASRMDSYEQYF
v_call: TRBV2

cdr3_aa: CASSVVNEQYF
v_call: TRBV2

cdr3_aa: CASSSRGDYVETQYF
v_call: TRBV7-9

cdr3_aa: CASSRLAGSYNEQFF
v_call: TRBV19

cdr3_aa: CASSSGRRTYEQYF
v_call: TRBV13

cdr3_aa: CASSPGRNYGYTF
v_call: TRBV12-3/TRBV12-4

cdr3_aa: CASTPRYYNEQFF
v_call: TRBV6-5

cdr3_aa: CASTQQGSPSYEQYF
v_call: TRBV6-5